This T cell receptor (beta chain) was captured by sequencing in a study of T cell responses to AZD1222 COVID-19 vaccine. Notes on the study in general: Two AZD1222 doses significantly raised spike-specific TCR breadth and depth over controls. Sampling that yielded the repertoires occurred only after the peak T cell response.

With 3 bases removed from V and 6 bases from J, the gap between germline ends came to 15 bases. The CDR3 spans 15 residues. Germline V gives CDR1 GTSNPN, CDR2 SVGIG (reference sequence). Assay: immunoSEQ multiplex PCR; the TCRdb copy retains only in-frame clones and omits some. Of approximately 70,000 clones in the sample, just over 85% were seen once. To note about this clone: What it binds is unknown.

V usage is TRBV30 and J usage is TRBJ1-6; D gene uncertain. The specimen comprised peripheral blood, sampled on day 0 of AZD1222 vaccination. This TCR came from an adult in good health. This CDR3 is CAWSHPTHPNSPLHF. In nucleotides, the CDR3 is TGTGCCTGGAGCCACCCTACTCACCCTAATTCACCCCTCCACTTT.